This T cell receptor beta chain was found in a study of blood T cell repertoires in COVID-19. For the study at large: Sites in the United States, Italy and Spain provided acute and convalescent COVID-19 samples. PBMCs, B-cell-depleted T cells, or T cells provided the cDNA or gDNA that made up the material.

In the authors' workflow: Nucleated cell counts were estimated from reference gene primer amplification. Sequenced by immunoSEQ multiplex PCR; TCRdb stores in-frame clones only, minus some. Clonal size and the V and J genes are those of that table, whereas D and trimming came from the DNA. The sample has approximately 150,000 clones, approximately 85% seen once. The length of the CDR3 is 15 residues. CDR1 is SGHVS, CDR2 FQNEAQ, per germline. Trimming stripped 5 bases from V and 7 bases from J, with 17 bases between. This TCR came from a man aged 35 to 55 with acute or convalescent COVID-19. The rearrangement links TRBV7-8 to TRBJ2-2, with D perhaps matching TRBD1 (6 bases). The sequenced material came from peripheral blood. The CDR3 loop is CASSARGGYGGELFF. The CDR3 nucleotides are TGTGCCAGCAGCGCCCGAGGGGGATACGGCGGGGAGCTGTTTTTT.